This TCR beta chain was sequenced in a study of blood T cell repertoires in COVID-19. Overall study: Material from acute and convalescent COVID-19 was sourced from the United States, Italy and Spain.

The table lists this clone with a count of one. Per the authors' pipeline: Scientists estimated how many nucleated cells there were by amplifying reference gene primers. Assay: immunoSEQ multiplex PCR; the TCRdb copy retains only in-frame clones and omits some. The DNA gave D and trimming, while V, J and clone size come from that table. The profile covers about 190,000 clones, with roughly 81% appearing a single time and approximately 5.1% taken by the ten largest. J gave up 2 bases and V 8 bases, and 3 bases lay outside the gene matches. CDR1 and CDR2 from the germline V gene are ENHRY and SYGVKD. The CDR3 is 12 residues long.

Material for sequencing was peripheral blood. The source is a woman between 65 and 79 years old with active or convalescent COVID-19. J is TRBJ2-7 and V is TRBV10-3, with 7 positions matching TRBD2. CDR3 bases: TGTGCCATCGGTGGGAGGGCCTACGAGCAGTACTTC. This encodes CAIGGRAYEQYF.